What follows describes a single TCR beta chain. Original analysis: Amplification of reference gene primers provided the estimated nucleated cell counts. The table came from immunoSEQ multiplex PCR; TCRdb's copy has only in-frame clones and leaves some out. V and J calls and clone size follow that table, whereas D and trimming were derived from the DNA. The data contain about 160,000 clones, 65% to 85% of them singletons. The CDR3 is 15 residues long. Trimming pared 5 bases from V and 0 bases from J, leaving 14 bases between. Germline loops: CDR1 SGHAT, CDR2 FQNNGV. This sample was taken from a study of blood T cell repertoires in COVID-19. Study overall: Acute and convalescent COVID-19 specimens originated in the United States, Italy and Spain.

The study drew participants aged roughly 18 to 89 years from roughly 25 US areas. This chain uses TRBV11-2 with TRBJ2-7, with D tentatively TRBD1 (6 bases). Sequencing was done on a sample of PBMCs or T cells enriched from blood (not recorded which). The clonotype comes from a woman between 45 and 60 years old in a cohort exposed to, infected with or recovered from COVID-19 (not recorded which). CDR3 DNA: TGTGCCAGCAGCCGATTGCAGGGGCACTCCTACGAGCAGTACTTC. This encodes CASSRLQGHSYEQYF. The complete variable domain, with remaining parts taken from reference TRBV11-2 and TRBJ2-7, reads EAGVAQSPRYKIIEKRQSVAFWCNPISGHATLYWYQQILGQGPKLLIQFQNNGVVDDSQLPKDRFSAERLKGVDSTLKIQPAKLEDSAVYLCASSRLQGHSYEQYFGPGTRLTVT.